This entry is about one TCR beta chain. The RNA input was roughly 0.45 to 1 ug, and it was reverse transcribed with random hexamers. One entry per CDR3 protein results from TCRdb running MiXCR on the immunoSEQ multiplex PCR reads. This table holds some 96,000 distinct CDR3 sequences, 95% found once. This entry comes from a study of CD8 T cells in Susac syndrome. Study information: Each patient with Susac syndrome, at the time of blood draw, was therapy-naive, on corticosteroids, or on intravenous immunoglobulin alone.

The V gene lost 0 bases and the J gene lost 1 base, with 7 bases spanning the gap. Germline V CDR1 and CDR2: MRHNA, SNTAGT. CDR3 length equals 16 residues. The gene calls are TRBV6-4 and TRBJ2-6; D is perhaps TRBD1 or TRBD2 (5 bases each). The specimen sequenced was CD8+ T cells from PBMCs. The TCR originated in a human donor with Susac syndrome. CDR3 residues: CASSDSGTSGANVLTF. The CDR3, as DNA: TGTGCCAGCAGTGACTCTGGGACGTCTGGGGCCAACGTCCTGACTTTC.